This entry is about one T cell receptor (beta chain). The assay was immunoSEQ multiplex PCR, and TCRdb's table has in-frame clones only and misses some. The table includes roughly 400,000 clones, 88% detected once. The data were obtained in a study of blood T cell repertoires in COVID-19. This sequence originates from a woman between 18 and 30 years old who had been exposed to COVID-19. Sequenced sample: PBMCs or T cells enriched from blood (not recorded which).

The CDR3 protein is CASSFALASGTDTQYF. CDR3 in DNA: TGCGCCAGCAGTTTTGCGCTAGCTAGCGGAACAGATACGCAGTATTTT. The chain carries TRBV5-1 and TRBJ2-3; TRBD2 agrees at 7 bases. The CDR3 runs 16 residues. V shed 5 bases, J shed 3 bases, and the junction held 12 bases outside the gene matches. Germline loops: CDR1 SGHRS, CDR2 YFSETQ. Full variable domain (rest looked up from reference TRBV5-1 and TRBJ2-3): KAGVTQTPRYLIKTRGQQVTLSCSPISGHRSVSWYQQTPGQGLQFLFEYFSETQRNKGNFPGRFSGRQFSNSRSEMNVSTLELGDSALYLCASSFALASGTDTQYFGPGTRLTVL.